These 7 T cell receptor beta chains originate from one sample sequenced in a study of radiation and T cells in renal cell carcinoma. The assay was immunoSEQ multiplex PCR, and TCRdb's table has in-frame clones only and misses some. This table has about 140,000 clones, approximately 82% appearing once. The time point here: baseline pretreatment blood. Treatment noted: 15 Gy SBRT to primary tumor, nephrectomy 4 weeks later. The input for sequencing was blood, taken from a patient whose treatment included radiotherapy and nephrectomy. All receptors derive from a woman aged 45 to 65 with renal cell carcinoma.

V and J are TRBV6-5 and TRBJ1-1; D might be TRBD1 (5 bases). The CDR3 has 15 amino acids. Germline V gene lookup returns CDR1 MNHEY and CDR2 SVGAGI. Trimming left V 6 bases short and J 3 bases short, with 17 bases between. The CDR3 loop is CASSYARTLYTEAFF. The CDR3 DNA sequence: TGTGCCAGCAGCTATGCCCGGACACTCTACACTGAAGCTTTCTTT.

The chain uses TRBV7-2 and TRBJ2-2; D not certain. Germline assignment: CDR1 SGHTA and CDR2 FQGNSA. The CDR3 has 14 residues. Trimming pared 5 bases from V and 1 base from J, leaving 8 bases between. The CDR3 sequence is CASSTLVNTGELFF. The CDR3 region has the DNA TGTGCCAGCAGCACTCTTGTGAACACCGGGGAGCTGTTTTTT. Looking up the rest from reference TRBV7-2 and TRBJ2-2 gives the full variable domain: GAGVSQSPSNKVTEKGKDVELRCDPISGHTALYWYRQSLGQGLEFLIYFQGNSAPDKSGLPSDRFSAERTGGSVSTLTIQRTQQEDSAVYLCASSTLVNTGELFFGEGSRLTVL.

The gene calls are TRBV7-9 and TRBJ2-1; 9 bases match TRBD1. This CDR3 is built from 15 residues. Germline CDR1 SEHNR, CDR2 FQNEAQ (reference sequence). Trimming at V came to 4 bases and at J to 2 bases, leaving 3 bases not matched to a gene. CDR3 sequence (DNA): TGTGCCAGCAGCTCACAGGGGGCACCCTACAATGAGCAGTTCTTC. Amino acid sequence: CASSSQGAPYNEQFF.

The gene calls are TRBV18 and TRBJ2-6; no clear D. CDR1 is KGHSH, CDR2 LQKENI, per germline. V lost 0 bases and J lost 4, with 16 bases in between. This CDR3 has 18 residues. CDR3 nucleotide sequence: TGTGCCAGCTCACCACCGGGAAGTACTCTCCCCGGGGCCAACGTCCTGACTTTC. Translating gives CASSPPGSTLPGANVLTF. Filled out from reference TRBV18 and TRBJ2-6, the complete variable domain reads NAGVMQNPRHLVRRRGQEARLRCSPMKGHSHVYWYRQLPEEGLKFMVYLQKENIIDESGMPKERFSAEFPKEGPSILRIQQVVRGDSAAYFCASSPPGSTLPGANVLTFGAGSRLTVL.

This rearrangement joins TRBV7-2 to TRBJ2-7, with D perhaps TRBD2 (6 bases). CDR3 length: 15 residues. V shed 1 base and J shed 3 bases, with 13 bases lying between them. Germline V gene data show CDR1 as SGHTA and CDR2 as FQGNSA. This CDR3 reads CASSLERDSYYEQYF. CDR3 coding DNA: TGTGCCAGCAGCTTAGAACGGGACTCCTACTACGAGCAGTACTTC.

The chain uses TRBV30 and TRBJ2-4; D may be TRBD2 (5 bases). The length of the CDR3 is 17 residues. The V gene's germline CDR1 is GTSNPN and CDR2 SVGIG (reference sequence). The V and J ends lost 1 base and 0 bases respectively, with 16 bases between them. CDR3 residues: CAWSARRTLLAKNIQYF. The CDR3 DNA is TGTGCCTGGAGTGCCCGTAGGACTTTACTAGCCAAAAACATTCAGTACTTC.

V usage is TRBV5-5 and J usage is TRBJ1-1; TRBD1 agrees at 9 bases. Trimming cost V 3 bases and J 4 bases; bases outside gene matches: 16. The CDR3 runs to 18 residues. Germline loops: CDR1 SGHKS, CDR2 YYEKEE (reference sequence). The CDR3 sequence is CASSSYMTGGYDSTEAFF. For the CDR3, the DNA is TGTGCCAGCAGCTCCTACATGACAGGGGGTTATGATAGCACTGAAGCTTTCTTT. The full variable domain, completed using reference TRBV5-5 and TRBJ1-1, is DAGVTQSPTHLIKTRGQQVTLRCSPISGHKSVSWYQQVLGQGPQFIFQYYEKEERGRGNFPDRFSARQFPNYSSELNVNALLLGDSALYLCASSSYMTGGYDSTEAFFGQGTRLTVV.